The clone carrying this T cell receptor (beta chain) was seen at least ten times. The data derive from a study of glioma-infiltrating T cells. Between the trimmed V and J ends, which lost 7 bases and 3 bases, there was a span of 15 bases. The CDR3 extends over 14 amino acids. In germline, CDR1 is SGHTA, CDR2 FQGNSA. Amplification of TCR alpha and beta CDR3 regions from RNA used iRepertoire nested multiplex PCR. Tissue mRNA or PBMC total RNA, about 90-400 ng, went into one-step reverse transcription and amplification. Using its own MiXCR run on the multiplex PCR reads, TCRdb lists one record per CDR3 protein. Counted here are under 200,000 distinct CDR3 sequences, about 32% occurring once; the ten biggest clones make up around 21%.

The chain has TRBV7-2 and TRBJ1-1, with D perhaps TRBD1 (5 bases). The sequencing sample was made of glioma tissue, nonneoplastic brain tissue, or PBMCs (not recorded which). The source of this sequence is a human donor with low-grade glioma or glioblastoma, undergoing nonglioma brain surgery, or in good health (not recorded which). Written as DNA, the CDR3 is TGTGCCAGCAAACGACCCTGGGGCTACACTGAAGCTTTCTTT. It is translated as CASKRPWGYTEAFF.